Reported below is one TCR beta chain. Its antigen is still unknown. Pooling covered second doses at about 4 or about 12 weeks. The sample comes from a study of T cell responses to AZD1222 COVID-19 vaccine. Overall study results and limits: After two AZD1222 doses, spike-specific TCR breadth and depth rose versus day 0. Donors were mostly white British, more females; clonal diversity possibly underestimated. Researchers took repertoire samples only after the peak T cell response had come.

Using immunoSEQ multiplex PCR, the repertoire was profiled, and TCRdb retains in-frame clones only, with some absent. The sample includes 140,000 to 150,000 clones, about nine tenths seen only once; the top ten take 3% to 4%. The V segment lost 4 bases and the J segment 5 bases; nucleotides outside the gene matches: 3. The CDR3 runs to 13 residues. Per the germline V gene, CDR1 is SNHLY and CDR2 is FYNNEI. The sample consisted of peripheral blood, taken 28 days after the second AZD1222 dose. This sequence joins TRBV2 and TRBJ1-2, with TRBD1 matching 8 bases. This sequence originates from an adult who received the AZD1222 COVID-19 vaccine. Here the CDR3 reads CASSGTGTYGYTF. The CDR3 region has the DNA TGTGCCAGCAGTGGGACAGGGACTTATGGCTACACCTTC.